Below are 14 T cell receptor beta chains sequenced from a single sample in a study of T cell responses to AZD1222 COVID-19 vaccine. The assay was immunoSEQ multiplex PCR, and TCRdb's table has in-frame clones only and misses some. The sample lists tens of thousands of clones, over 75% seen once, with about an eighth in the top ten. This specimen was peripheral blood, taken on day 0 of AZD1222 vaccination. All receptors derive from an adult in good health.

The CDR3 region is CAWSVQAGNTGELFF. CDR3 nucleotides: TGTGCCTGGAGTGTACAGGCGGGTAACACCGGGGAGCTGTTTTTT. The chain is built from TRBV30 and TRBJ2-2, with D possibly being TRBD1 or TRBD2 (5 bases each). There are 15 residues in the CDR3. CDR1 GTSNPN and CDR2 SVGIG come from the germline V gene (reference sequence). V lost 0 bases to trimming and J lost 2 bases, with 10 bases between them.

The CDR3 region is CASSRISEAFF. DNA of the CDR3: TGTGCCAGCAGCAGGATATCTGAAGCTTTCTTT. V usage is TRBV6-1 and J usage is TRBJ1-1; D unclear. The CDR3 totals 11 residues. V lost 6 bases and J lost 6, with 8 bases in between. Germline CDR1 and CDR2: MNHNS and SASEGT.

V gene TRBV5-1 combines with J gene TRBJ1-2; TRBD1 might be the D (5 bases). V was shortened by 0 bases and J by 2 bases, with 11 bases between the two germline ends. The CDR3 contains 15 residues. CDR1 is SGHRS and CDR2 is YFSETQ in the germline V gene. The CDR3 is CASSLAQGPNYGYTF. Here the CDR3 DNA reads TGCGCCAGCAGCTTGGCCCAGGGACCCAACTATGGCTACACCTTC.

This clone was counted a few times. The J gene is TRBJ2-7, the V gene TRBV6-5; 8 bases map to TRBD2. From germline, CDR1 is MNHEY and CDR2 SVGAGI. This CDR3 region has 15 residues. V was clipped by 8 bases and J by 2 bases; unmatched bases: 11. The CDR3 sequence: CASGIYSGDTYEQYF. DNA for the CDR3: TGTGCCAGCGGAATTTATAGCGGGGACACCTACGAGCAGTACTTC.

V and J are TRBV19 and TRBJ2-1; TRBD2 agrees at 8 bases. The CDR3 runs 16 residues. The trim removed 8 bases at V and 5 bases at J, leaving 14 bases unmatched. Germline V gene lookup returns CDR1 LNHDA and CDR2 SQIVND (reference sequence). CDR3 nucleotide sequence: TGTGCCAGTGTTAACTGGCGGGGGGCAAACAACAATGAGCAGTTCTTC. Translating it yields CASVNWRGANNNEQFF.

The J gene is TRBJ1-2, the V gene TRBV5-5, with TRBD1 matching over 11 bases. This CDR3 region has 15 residues. The ends lost 4 bases at V and 8 bases at J; junction bases unmatched: 10. From germline, CDR1 is SGHKS and CDR2 YYEKEE (reference sequence). CDR3 in DNA: TGTGCCAGCAGCCACTGGACAGGGGGCGGTAGCGGCTACACCTTC. Protein: CASSHWTGGGSGYTF.

This chain links TRBV3-1 (or the pseudogene TRBV3-2) with TRBJ2-1, with a weak D call TRBD2 (6 bases). The CDR3 totals 16 residues. Between the trimmed V and J ends, which lost 0 bases and 2 bases, there was a span of 11 bases. Looked up from germline, CDR1 is LGHDT and CDR2 is YNNKEL (reference sequence). CDR3 in amino acids: CASSQERRGTYNEQFF. CDR3 DNA: TGTGCCAGCAGCCAAGAACGGCGGGGAACCTACAATGAGCAGTTCTTC.

The chain joins TRBV19 to TRBJ1-1, with a weak D call TRBD1 (5 bases). Trimming shortened V by 7 bases and J by 11 bases, and 17 bases separated the two germline ends. The CDR3 totals 12 residues. CDR1 LNHDA and CDR2 SQIVND come from the germline V gene (reference sequence). The CDR3 loop is CASMGGESRAFF. For the CDR3, the DNA is TGTGCCAGTATGGGGGGAGAAAGCCGGGCTTTCTTT.

V and J are TRBV11-1 and TRBJ2-1, with TRBD2 matching over 9 bases. Trimming at V came to 0 bases and at J to 5 bases, leaving 5 bases not matched to a gene. Germline CDR1 and CDR2: SGHAT and FQDESV (reference sequence). The CDR3 contains 16 residues. CDR3 DNA: TGTGCCAGCAGCTTAGCGATCGCGGGGGGGGACAATGAGCAGTTCTTC. Protein: CASSLAIAGGDNEQFF.

This chain uses TRBV5-1 with TRBJ1-2; D is unresolved. CDR3 length equals 15 residues. V gave up 0 bases and J gave up 0 bases, with 9 bases separating them. The germline CDR1 and CDR2 sequences are SGHRS and YFSETQ. The CDR3: CASSLGPTTNYGYTF. The CDR3, as DNA: TGCGCCAGCAGCTTGGGACCGACAACTAACTATGGCTACACCTTC.

J is TRBJ1-1 and V is TRBV29-1, with unresolved D. The CDR3 has 12 amino acids. Germline CDR1 is SQVTM and CDR2 is ANQGSEA. The V gene lost 7 bases and the J gene lost 8 bases, with 17 bases spanning the gap. DNA of the CDR3: TGCAGCGCCCGGCCGGGCGAAGGGGAAGCTTTCTTT. This translates into CSARPGEGEAFF.

The rearrangement joins TRBV7-8 to TRBJ1-2; TRBD1 aligns across 7 bases. The ends lost 8 bases at V and 4 bases at J; junction bases unmatched: 7. This CDR3 is built from 13 residues. The germline V gene has CDR1 SGHVS and CDR2 FQNEAQ. CDR3: CASGRDSSYGYTF. The CDR3 bases are TGTGCCAGCGGCCGGGACAGCTCCTATGGCTACACCTTC.

The chain couples TRBV29-1 to TRBJ2-7; no definite D call. Germline V CDR1 and CDR2: SQVTM, ANQGSEA. The length of the CDR3 is 13 residues. V was pared by 1 base and J by 0 bases, with 7 bases between. Here the CDR3 DNA reads TGCAGCGTTGAAGGTGTCGGCTCCTACGAGCAGTACTTC. This encodes CSVEGVGSYEQYF.

The rearrangement joins TRBV5-6 to TRBJ1-2; TRBD1 might be the D (6 bases). Trimming shortened V by 4 bases and J by 0 bases, and 10 bases separated the two germline ends. Looked up from germline, CDR1 is SGHDT and CDR2 is YYEEEE. This CDR3 has 14 amino acids. The DNA for the CDR3 is TGTGCCAGCAGCCCCACAGGGTCTAACTATGGCTACACCTTC. Protein product: CASSPTGSNYGYTF. The full variable domain, completed using reference TRBV5-6 and TRBJ1-2, is DAGVTQSPTHLIKTRGQQVTLRCSPKSGHDTVSWYQQALGQGPQFIFQYYEEEERQRGNFPDRFSGHQFPNYSSELNVNALLLGDSALYLCASSPTGSNYGYTFGSGTRLTVV.